Here is one T cell receptor beta chain with its context. This CDR3 comprises 19 residues. CDR1 is KGHSH, CDR2 LQKENI, per germline. The germline V and J ends were trimmed by 2 bases and 5 bases, with 24 bases remaining between them. Data came from immunoSEQ multiplex PCR; TCRdb stores just in-frame clones and leaves some out. This sample has roughly 700,000 clones; roughly 90% occur once, and the top ten carry approximately 1.5%. This specimen belongs to a study of Ad26.COV2.S vaccination and SARS-CoV-2 variants. Described treatment: around 19 received Ad26.COV2.S at low or high dose, single or two shots; roughly five received placebo; per-sample allocation not given. Vaccine and placebo recipients were sampled on day 63 after the first injection.

The chain joins TRBV18 to TRBJ2-2; D is perhaps TRBD1 (6 bases). The receptor's source is a person between 18 and 60 years old who received the Ad26.COV2.S COVID-19 vaccine or a placebo. This specimen was peripheral blood, taken in a trial of Ad26.COV2.S vaccine versus placebo. CDR3 loop: CASSPNIATGPYFTGELFF. The CDR3 DNA follows: TGTGCCAGCTCACCAAATATCGCGACAGGTCCCTACTTTACCGGGGAGCTGTTTTTT.